The 2 T cell receptor beta chains given below trace back to one sample, sequenced in a study of cytomegalovirus exposure and HLA in healthy donors. The PCR had 60 Vbeta and 13 Jbeta primers. Some clones are missing from TCRdb's copy, which holds only in-frame ones; the method was immunoSEQ multiplex PCR. The sample records about 140,000 clones, roughly 78% being singletons. The specimen was PBMCs. The source of these receptors is a female donor in good health and CMV-seronegative.

V usage is TRBV30 and J usage is TRBJ2-7; TRBD2 matches at 8 bases. This CDR3 has 13 residues. V lost 2 bases to trimming and J lost 9 bases; unmatched junction nucleotides: 9. CDR1 and CDR2 from the germline V gene are GTSNPN and SVGIG (reference sequence). The CDR3 coding sequence is TGTGCCTGGAGTACGGGGGGGCCTTGGGGGCAGTACTTC. Protein sequence: CAWSTGGPWGQYF.

The chain carries TRBV5-1 and TRBJ1-5; a possible D gene is TRBD1 (5 bases). Trimming stripped 0 bases from V and 7 bases from J, with 11 bases between. The CDR3 contains 14 residues. From germline, CDR1 is SGHRS and CDR2 YFSETQ. The CDR3 DNA follows: TGCGCCAGCAGCTTGGGGGGCTCTGACCAGCCCCAGCATTTT. It specifies CASSLGGSDQPQHF.